This T cell receptor beta chain was sequenced for a study of T cell responses to AZD1222 COVID-19 vaccine. Here immunoSEQ multiplex PCR was the method, and the copy in TCRdb shows in-frame clones only, minus some. The sample includes about 55,000 clones, nearly 90% of them seen just once. Trimming shortened V by 1 base and J by 3 bases, and 9 bases separated the two germline ends. The CDR3 has 14 amino acids. The germline V gene encodes CDR1 LGHDT and CDR2 YNNKEL (reference sequence). The count of this clone is one. The gene calls are TRBV3-1 (or the pseudogene TRBV3-2) and TRBJ1-2, with D possibly TRBD1 on 5 matching bases. The clonotype was recovered from an adult in good health. Sequenced here: peripheral blood, sampled on day 0 of AZD1222 vaccination. The CDR3 reads CASSQGEGHYGYTF. In DNA, the CDR3 is TGTGCCAGCAGCCAAGGCGAGGGGCACTATGGCTACACCTTC.